This entry describes one TCR beta chain. This sample stems from a study of Graves' ophthalmopathy and Graves' hyperthyroidism. Amplified material comprised TCR beta CDR3 regions derived from RNA transcripts. HTBI primers primed a first-round RT-PCR, and a second-round multiplex PCR followed. TCRdb re-called the multiplex PCR reads with MiXCR, one entry per CDR3 protein. Altogether under 800,000 distinct CDR3 sequences are present, about a fifth being singletons, with the ten largest covering around 7%. The PBMCs originated from around 10 ml of fresh peripheral blood. The TCR sequence derives from a woman aged 18-29 years with stable Graves' hyperthyroidism. Some clones in this sample may be carry-over from other donors' samples. The sample was peripheral blood.

Written as DNA, the CDR3 is TGCGCCAGCAGCCAAGAAGTCCTTTTGAACACTGAAGCTTTCTTT. Amino acids: CASSQEVLLNTEAFF. V and J are TRBV4-3 and TRBJ1-1; D is ambiguous. Germline CDR1 LGHNA, CDR2 YSLEER. Trimming removed 0 bases at V and 0 bases at J, with 8 bases between. This CDR3 is built from 15 residues.